This T cell receptor (beta chain) was found in a study of beta chain features in type 1 diabetes. In the study overall: Examination covered fewer than 110 million sorted cells spanning all samples. Study-wide points: Type 1 diabetes patients showed a moderate but significant shortening of TCRB CDR3s in all four CD4+ subsets. A definitive answer on HLA type influencing TCRB rearrangement was not reached here.

This clone was counted between two and nine times. As yet, its antigen is unknown. TCRB transcripts that were expressed got sequenced, as all of the isolated RNA had been reverse transcribed. Assay used: immunoSEQ multiplex PCR; TCRdb lists only in-frame clones, some missing. The repertoire has under 450,000 clones, more than 11% of them found once; the top ten carry about 0.034%. The CDR3 runs to 14 residues. CDR1 is LGHNA and CDR2 is YSLEER in the germline V gene. The V and J ends lost 1 base and 6 bases, in that order; junction bases with no gene match: 5. This TCR came from a man aged 25 to 45 in good health. This chain connects TRBV4-3 to TRBJ2-7; 8 positions match TRBD1. The source material was naive CD4+ T cells from blood. CDR3 in amino acids: CASSQGTGSFEQYF. CDR3 sequence (DNA): TGCGCCAGCAGCCAAGGGACAGGGTCGTTCGAGCAGTACTTC.